The 5 T cell receptor beta chains below were found in one sample sequenced in a study of CXCR3-negative and CXCR3-positive naive CD8 T cells. Antigen specificity for these receptors is unknown. UMI-tagged TRB cDNA libraries were built via 5' RACE. TCRdb reworked the 5' RACE reads into one entry per CDR3 protein, no DNA. Recorded for this sample: approximately 98,000 distinct CDR3 sequences. Study-wide points: CXCR3-positive naive cells had TRB CDR3s that were more hydrophobic than CXCR3-negative naive cells had.

The sequencing sample was made of naive CXCR3+ CD8+ T cells from blood. Specified subset: CD45RO-CCR7+CD27+CD95- naive CD8+ T cells expressing CXCR3 (TNR3+). The receptors originated from a human donor in good health. Some clones in this sample may be carry-over from other donors' samples.

This chain links TRBV7-9 with TRBJ2-3. The CDR3 covers 15 residues. Per the germline V gene, CDR1 is SEHNR and CDR2 is FQNEAQ (reference sequence). This chain's CDR3 is CASSSTQNSTDTQYF.

The rearrangement joins TRBV7-2 to TRBJ2-7; TCRdb proposes TRBD1, but this gene call is untestable without DNA. The CDR3 sequence is 16 residues long. In germline, CDR1 is SGHTA, CDR2 FQGNSA. CDR3: CASSPPGGESSYEQYF. Combining the CDR3 with reference TRBV7-2 and TRBJ2-7 gives the whole variable domain GAGVSQSPSNKVTEKGKDVELRCDPISGHTALYWYRQSLGQGLEFLIYFQGNSAPDKSGLPSDRFSAERTGGSVSTLTIQRTQQEDSAVYLCASSPPGGESSYEQYFGPGTRLTVT.

V and J are TRBV5-1 and TRBJ2-7. This CDR3 spans 14 amino acids. CDR1 is SGHRS, CDR2 YFSETQ, per germline. The CDR3: CASSLADRTYEQYF. Using reference TRBV5-1 and TRBJ2-7 for the parts outside the CDR3, the full variable domain is KAGVTQTPRYLIKTRGQQVTLSCSPISGHRSVSWYQQTPGQGLQFLFEYFSETQRNKGNFPGRFSGRQFSNSRSEMNVSTLELGDSALYLCASSLADRTYEQYFGPGTRLTVT.

The V gene is TRBV12-3 or TRBV12-4, the J gene TRBJ2-7. The CDR3 runs to 14 residues. CDR3 in amino acids: CASSLGGTIYEQCF.

The V and J genes are TRBV27 and TRBJ2-7; TCRdb's D call of TRBD1 is untestable without DNA. Per germline, CDR1 MNHEY and CDR2 SMNVEV (reference sequence). This CDR3 spans 15 amino acids. The CDR3 reads CASSFAGTGSYEQYF.